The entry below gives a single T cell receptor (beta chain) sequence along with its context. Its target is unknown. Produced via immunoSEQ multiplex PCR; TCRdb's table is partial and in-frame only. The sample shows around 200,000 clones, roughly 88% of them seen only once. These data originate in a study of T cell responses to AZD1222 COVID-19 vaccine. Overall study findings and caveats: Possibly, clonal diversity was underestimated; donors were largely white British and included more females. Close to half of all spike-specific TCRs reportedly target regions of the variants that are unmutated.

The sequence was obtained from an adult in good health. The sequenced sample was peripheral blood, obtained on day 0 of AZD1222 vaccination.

The CDR3 is CASSQGKVEKLFF. DNA of the CDR3: TGTGCCAGCAGCCAGGGGAAAGTCGAAAAACTGTTTTTT. V usage is TRBV27 and J usage is TRBJ1-4; tentative D call: TRBD1 (6 bases). CDR1 MNHEY and CDR2 SMNVEV come from the germline V gene (reference sequence). The CDR3 covers 13 residues. Trimming cost V 6 bases and J 8 bases, with 13 bases left between them.